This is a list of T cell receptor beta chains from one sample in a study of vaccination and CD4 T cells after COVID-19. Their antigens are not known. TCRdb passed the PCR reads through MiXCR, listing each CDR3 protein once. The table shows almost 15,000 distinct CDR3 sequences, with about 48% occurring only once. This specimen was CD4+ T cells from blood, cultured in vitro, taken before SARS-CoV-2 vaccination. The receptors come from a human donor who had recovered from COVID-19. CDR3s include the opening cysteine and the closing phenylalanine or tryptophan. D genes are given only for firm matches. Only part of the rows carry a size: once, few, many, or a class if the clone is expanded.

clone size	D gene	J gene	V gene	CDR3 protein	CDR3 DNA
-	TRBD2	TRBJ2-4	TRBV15	CATSRRGLAGAVNIQYF	TGTGCCACCAGCAGGAGGGGACTAGCGGGAGCCGTGAACATTCAGTACTTC
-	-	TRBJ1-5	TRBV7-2	CASSLDDQPQHF	TGTGCCAGCAGCTTAGACGATCAGCCCCAGCATTTT
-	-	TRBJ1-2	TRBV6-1	CASSADFNYGYTF	TGTGCCAGCAGTGCTGACTTTAACTATGGCTACACCTTC
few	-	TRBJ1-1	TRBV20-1	CTARYSHTEAFF	TGTACCGCTCGATACTCCCACACTGAAGCTTTCTTT
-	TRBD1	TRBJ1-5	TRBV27	CASSRGGPNQPQHF	TGTGCCAGCAGCAGAGGGGGCCCCAATCAGCCCCAGCATTTT
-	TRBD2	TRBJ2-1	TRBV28	CASSDFGLAERYSYNEQFF	TGTGCCAGCAGCGATTTCGGACTAGCGGAGAGGTACTCCTACAATGAGCAGTTCTTC
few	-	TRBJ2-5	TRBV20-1	CSAMGQETQYF	TGCAGTGCTATGGGACAAGAGACCCAGTACTTC
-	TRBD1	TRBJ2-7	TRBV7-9	CASSPGGAYEQYF	TGTGCCAGCAGCCCAGGGGGCGCGTACGAGCAGTACTTC
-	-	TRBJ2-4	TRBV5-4	CASSPGTFGIQYF	TGTGCCAGCAGCCCAGGGACCTTCGGCATTCAGTACTTC
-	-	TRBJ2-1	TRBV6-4	CASRGLYNEQFF	TGTGCCAGCAGGGGACTTTACAATGAGCAGTTCTTC